This T cell receptor beta chain comes out of a study of chemoradiotherapy in HPV16-positive cancers. About the research overall: Candidate HPV-specific clones and shared TCR motifs came from a couple of HPV16-positive patients.

Repertoires were sampled repeatedly during chemoradiotherapy. As for this clone: What it binds is unknown.

The method was immunoSEQ multiplex PCR; TCRdb's version includes in-frame clones alone and lacks a portion of them. The sample lists some 3,000 clones; roughly 90% were seen once. The study's findings and limits: Only a couple of HPV16-positive patients supplied the functional HPV-specificity definition. Candidate HPV-specific clones and E7-related TCR motifs grew in tumor during treatment.

The V end lost 7 bases, the J end lost 0 bases, and 13 bases lay between the germline ends. The CDR3 runs 15 residues. Germline CDR1 LNHDA, CDR2 SQIVND (reference sequence). The sample was tumor tissue, taken from a patient who underwent chemoradiotherapy. The source of this sequence is a human donor with HPV-associated anogenital cancer. This chain joins TRBV19 and TRBJ1-5; D perhaps matches TRBD1 (6 bases). DNA of the CDR3: TGTGCCAGTACTCCCCTACAGGGTAGCAATCAGCCCCAGCATTTT. Translating gives CASTPLQGSNQPQHF.